This T cell receptor beta chain was identified in a study of blood T cell repertoires in COVID-19. Turning to the study itself: T cells, B-cell-depleted T cells, or PBMCs provided the cDNA or gDNA that served as material.

Looked up from germline, CDR1 is GTSNPN and CDR2 is SVGIG (reference sequence). The V end lost 3 bases, the J end lost 3 bases, and 15 bases lay between the germline ends. This CDR3 is built from 14 residues. Per the study methods: Using reference gene primer amplification, nucleated cell counts were estimated. Profiling relied on immunoSEQ multiplex PCR, and the TCRdb table lists in-frame clones only, not all of them. The D gene and trimming were derived from the DNA, and the V and J assignments and clone size from that table. The sample records tens of thousands of clones, roughly 90% being singletons.

This rearrangement joins TRBV30 to TRBJ2-7; TRBD2 is a possible D gene (6 bases). The sample was peripheral blood. This clonotype was obtained from an older woman with active COVID-19. CDR3 in amino acids: CAWSLGGAHYEQYF. For the CDR3, the DNA is TGTGCCTGGAGCCTGGGGGGTGCCCACTACGAGCAGTACTTC.